This is a list of T cell receptor beta chains from one sample in a study of T-cell reconstitution after alpha-beta-depleted transplantation in children. TCRdb passed the PCR reads through MiXCR, listing each CDR3 protein once. The table lists fewer than 1 million distinct CDR3 sequences, approximately 15% of them singletons. The source was PBMCs, mostly from graft donor cells, collected 360 days after TCRalphabeta/CD19-depleted stem cell transplant. The receptors shown here come from a male patient between 5 and 17 years old who had a stem cell transplant for acute lymphoblastic leukemia, so the T cells may come from the graft donor. The CDR3 runs from the conserved cysteine through the conserved F or W. Fields, in order: D gene, J gene, V gene, clone size, CDR3 DNA, CDR3 protein. The D gene is left open where the match is weak. Some rows mark clone size as missing; the rest say once, few, many or name a class of expanded clone.

D gene: TRBD1
J gene: TRBJ1-5
V gene: TRBV11-1
clone size: -
CDR3 DNA: TGTGCCAGCAGCTCGCCCGGGACAGACAATCAGCCCCAGCATTTT
CDR3 protein: CASSSPGTDNQPQHF

D gene: TRBD2
J gene: TRBJ2-5
V gene: TRBV5-5
clone size: -
CDR3 DNA: TGTGCCAGCAGCTTGCTAGCGGGAGTGTACGAGACCCAGTACTTC
CDR3 protein: CASSLLAGVYETQYF

D gene: -
J gene: TRBJ1-1
V gene: TRBV20-1
clone size: few
CDR3 DNA: TGCAGTGTTCCTGGCGGGGGGTCTGAAGCTTTCTTT
CDR3 protein: CSVPGGGSEAFF

D gene: -
J gene: TRBJ2-5
V gene: TRBV9
clone size: few
CDR3 DNA: TGTGCCAGCAGCGTAGACGACGGTGAGACCCAGTACTTC
CDR3 protein: CASSVDDGETQYF

D gene: -
J gene: TRBJ2-7
V gene: TRBV7-8
clone size: few
CDR3 DNA: TGTGCCAGCAGCTTAGAGAGTAGCGGGACAGTGAATCTCTACGAGCAGTACTTC
CDR3 protein: CASSLESSGTVNLYEQYF

D gene: -
J gene: TRBJ2-5
V gene: TRBV25-1
clone size: -
CDR3 DNA: TGTGCCAGCAGTGAACTAGGGTCAGTGAGTGGAATATGGGAGACCCAGTACTTC
CDR3 protein: CASSELGSVSGIWETQYF

D gene: -
J gene: TRBJ1-1
V gene: TRBV14
clone size: -
CDR3 DNA: TGTGCCAGCAGCCAAGATTGGGGAAGGTTAGACACTGAAGCTTTCTTT
CDR3 protein: CASSQDWGRLDTEAFF

D gene: -
J gene: TRBJ1-4
V gene: TRBV5-5
clone size: -
CDR3 DNA: TGTGCCAGCAGCTTGGTAGACCGAGAACTGTTTTTT
CDR3 protein: CASSLVDRELFF

D gene: -
J gene: TRBJ2-1
V gene: TRBV18
clone size: -
CDR3 DNA: TGTGCCAGCTCACCACCGGATCGGGGGATGAATGAGCAGTTCTTC
CDR3 protein: CASSPPDRGMNEQFF

D gene: -
J gene: TRBJ2-1
V gene: TRBV7-8
clone size: few
CDR3 DNA: TGTGCCAGCAGCTTAGCGAGATACCGGGACTGGCCCTACAATGAGCAGTTCTTC
CDR3 protein: CASSLARYRDWPYNEQFF

D gene: -
J gene: TRBJ2-1
V gene: TRBV20-1
clone size: -
CDR3 DNA: TGCAGTGCTAGAGGAGGTCGGCAGAGCTCCTACAATGAGCAGTTCTTC
CDR3 protein: CSARGGRQSSYNEQFF

D gene: TRBD1
J gene: TRBJ2-7
V gene: TRBV6-1
clone size: few
CDR3 DNA: TGTGCCAGCAGGGACAGGGCATCCTACGAGCAGTACTTC
CDR3 protein: CASRDRASYEQYF

D gene: TRBD1
J gene: TRBJ2-7
V gene: TRBV5-5
clone size: few
CDR3 DNA: TGTGCCAGCAGCCCCGGGACAGGTTTTTTTGAGCAGTACTTC
CDR3 protein: CASSPGTGFFEQYF

D gene: TRBD2
J gene: TRBJ2-1
V gene: TRBV24-1
clone size: many
CDR3 DNA: TGTGCCACCAGTGTTCGACTAGCGGGACACAATGAGCAGTTCTTC
CDR3 protein: CATSVRLAGHNEQFF

D gene: -
J gene: TRBJ2-6
V gene: TRBV12-3/TRBV12-4
clone size: few
CDR3 DNA: TGTGCCAGCAGTTTGTCGGGGGTTTTGCTCAACGTCCTGACTTTC
CDR3 protein: CASSLSGVLLNVLTF

D gene: -
J gene: TRBJ2-1
V gene: TRBV2
clone size: many
CDR3 DNA: TGTGCCAGCAGTGAAGAAGAGGGGAATGAGCAGTTCTTC
CDR3 protein: CASSEEEGNEQFF

D gene: TRBD2
J gene: TRBJ2-3
V gene: TRBV27
clone size: once
CDR3 DNA: TGTGCCAGCAGTTTAAAGCCTAGCGGAAGCCTGATAGGACAGTATTTT
CDR3 protein: CASSLKPSGSLIGQYF

D gene: TRBD1
J gene: TRBJ1-6
V gene: TRBV27
clone size: -
CDR3 DNA: TGTGCCAGCAGTTTATCGACAGGGGGCTGGTCACCCCTCCACTTT
CDR3 protein: CASSLSTGGWSPLHF

D gene: TRBD2
J gene: TRBJ2-7
V gene: TRBV7-3
clone size: -
CDR3 DNA: TGTGCCAGCAGCCCCCAACCCCCTCGCGGGAGGGGTATATACGAGCAGTACTTC
CDR3 protein: CASSPQPPRGRGIYEQYF

D gene: TRBD2
J gene: TRBJ2-7
V gene: TRBV5-1
clone size: -
CDR3 DNA: TGCGCCAGCACCTGGGAGGGCAGAGCCTACGAGCAGTACTTC
CDR3 protein: CASTWEGRAYEQYF

D gene: TRBD2
J gene: TRBJ2-1
V gene: TRBV4-1
clone size: few
CDR3 DNA: TGCGCCAGCAGCCAGAGGCCGGGACTAGTTAAGTTCTTC
CDR3 protein: CASSQRPGLVKFF

D gene: TRBD1
J gene: TRBJ1-1
V gene: TRBV24-1
clone size: -
CDR3 DNA: TGTGCCACCAGTGATCTGAACAGGGGTGGCACTGAAGCTTTCTTT
CDR3 protein: CATSDLNRGGTEAFF

D gene: TRBD2
J gene: TRBJ2-2
V gene: TRBV12-3/TRBV12-4
clone size: many
CDR3 DNA: TGTGCCAGCAGTGGCCCGGGACTATCTACCGGGGAGCTGTTTTTT
CDR3 protein: CASSGPGLSTGELFF

D gene: -
J gene: TRBJ1-2
V gene: TRBV5-1
clone size: -
CDR3 DNA: TGCGCCAGCAGCATGACCGGGACAACTTCTAACTATGGCTACACCTTC
CDR3 protein: CASSMTGTTSNYGYTF

D gene: -
J gene: TRBJ2-3
V gene: TRBV12-3/TRBV12-4
clone size: -
CDR3 DNA: TGTGCCAGCAGCCCTCCGAGGGGCGAGGAACCAGATACGCAGTATTTT
CDR3 protein: CASSPPRGEEPDTQYF

D gene: TRBD1
J gene: TRBJ2-7
V gene: TRBV30
clone size: -
CDR3 DNA: TGTGCCTGGAGTGTCGGACGGACAGGGGGTTTGGAAGAGCAGTACTTC
CDR3 protein: CAWSVGRTGGLEEQYF

D gene: -
J gene: TRBJ2-1
V gene: TRBV4-1
clone size: few
CDR3 DNA: TGCGCCAGCAGCCACGACTGGGGGTTCTACAATGAGCAGTTCTTC
CDR3 protein: CASSHDWGFYNEQFF

D gene: -
J gene: TRBJ2-7
V gene: TRBV7-6
clone size: few
CDR3 DNA: TGTGCCAGCAGCTTATATGCCGGAGAGGGCAACGAGCAGTACTTC
CDR3 protein: CASSLYAGEGNEQYF

D gene: -
J gene: TRBJ2-1
V gene: TRBV12-3/TRBV12-4
clone size: -
CDR3 DNA: TGTGCCAGCAGTTATGGACAGGGCGGGGGAGAGCAGTTCTTC
CDR3 protein: CASSYGQGGGEQFF

D gene: TRBD1
J gene: TRBJ1-3
V gene: TRBV5-1
clone size: few
CDR3 DNA: TGCGCCAGCAGCCCCTCGACAGGGACCTACTCTGGAAACACCATATATTTT
CDR3 protein: CASSPSTGTYSGNTIYF

D gene: TRBD2
J gene: TRBJ2-1
V gene: TRBV9
clone size: -
CDR3 DNA: TGTGCCAGCAGCGCCTCCGGGAGGGGACCTATCTACAATGAGCAGTTCTTC
CDR3 protein: CASSASGRGPIYNEQFF

D gene: -
J gene: TRBJ2-2
V gene: TRBV6-1
clone size: -
CDR3 DNA: TGTGCCAGCACCCGGGATGCGAACACCGGGGAGCTGTTTTTT
CDR3 protein: CASTRDANTGELFF

D gene: -
J gene: TRBJ2-5
V gene: TRBV25-1
clone size: -
CDR3 DNA: TGTGCCAGCACCCCCGTTGCAGGGATCCAAGAGACCCAGTACTTC
CDR3 protein: CASTPVAGIQETQYF

D gene: TRBD1
J gene: TRBJ1-5
V gene: TRBV12-3/TRBV12-4
clone size: -
CDR3 DNA: TGTGCCAGCAGTCCAACGGACAGGGGACATCAGCCCCAGCATTTT
CDR3 protein: CASSPTDRGHQPQHF

D gene: -
J gene: TRBJ2-1
V gene: TRBV20-1
clone size: -
CDR3 DNA: TGCATAGGTCGGCTAGCTCGCTTTAATGAGCAGTTCTTC
CDR3 protein: CIGRLARFNEQFF

D gene: -
J gene: TRBJ2-2
V gene: TRBV11-3
clone size: few
CDR3 DNA: TGTGCCAGCAGCTCGCAAAGTGGCACCGGGGAGCTGTTTTTT
CDR3 protein: CASSSQSGTGELFF

D gene: -
J gene: TRBJ2-6
V gene: TRBV7-9
clone size: few
CDR3 DNA: TGTGCCAGCAGCAAACCATCGGCCAACGTCCTGACTTTC
CDR3 protein: CASSKPSANVLTF

D gene: TRBD1
J gene: TRBJ2-5
V gene: TRBV5-1
clone size: few
CDR3 DNA: TGCGCCAGCAGCAGAGTGACAGGGGGGAAAGGCCAAGAGACCCAGTACTTC
CDR3 protein: CASSRVTGGKGQETQYF

D gene: TRBD2
J gene: TRBJ2-1
V gene: TRBV20-1
clone size: few
CDR3 DNA: TGCAGTGCGCGTGCGGGGGGCGGCTCCTACAATGAGCAGTTCTTC
CDR3 protein: CSARAGGGSYNEQFF

D gene: TRBD2
J gene: TRBJ2-1
V gene: TRBV20-1
clone size: few
CDR3 DNA: TGCAGTGCTAGAGTTAGCGGGAGTCGGCGCTCCTACAATGAGCAGTTCTTC
CDR3 protein: CSARVSGSRRSYNEQFF

D gene: -
J gene: TRBJ1-5
V gene: TRBV20-1
clone size: few
CDR3 DNA: TGCAGTGCTAGGGGCATGATAACCCTTAATCAGCCCCAGCATTTT
CDR3 protein: CSARGMITLNQPQHF

D gene: -
J gene: TRBJ2-1
V gene: TRBV4-2
clone size: few
CDR3 DNA: TGTGCCAGCAGCCAAGACCACAGGGTTGAGCAGTTCTTC
CDR3 protein: CASSQDHRVEQFF

D gene: TRBD2
J gene: TRBJ2-1
V gene: TRBV10-2
clone size: few
CDR3 DNA: TGCGCCAGCAGTGGACTAGCGGGCCCGATTAATGAGCAGTTCTTC
CDR3 protein: CASSGLAGPINEQFF

D gene: TRBD1
J gene: TRBJ2-1
V gene: TRBV7-3
clone size: -
CDR3 DNA: TGTGCCAGCAGCTTATACAGGGGGGATGAGCAGTTCTTC
CDR3 protein: CASSLYRGDEQFF

D gene: TRBD1
J gene: TRBJ1-2
V gene: TRBV5-1
clone size: few
CDR3 DNA: TGCGCCAGCAGCTTAGGACAGGGGGCTCAAGGCTACACCTTC
CDR3 protein: CASSLGQGAQGYTF

D gene: -
J gene: TRBJ2-4
V gene: TRBV29-1
clone size: few
CDR3 DNA: TGCAGCGTTGAAGGGAAAGGCACTACTGAGTGGCGAAACATTCAGTACTTC
CDR3 protein: CSVEGKGTTEWRNIQYF

D gene: -
J gene: TRBJ2-6
V gene: TRBV6-5
clone size: few
CDR3 DNA: TGTGCCAGCAGTTACTCGATGTCAAGGAGCTCTGGGGCCAACGTCCTGACTTTC
CDR3 protein: CASSYSMSRSSGANVLTF

D gene: -
J gene: TRBJ1-2
V gene: TRBV12-3/TRBV12-4
clone size: -
CDR3 DNA: TGTGCCAGCAACCCTCGGGGGGGATATGGCTACACCTTC
CDR3 protein: CASNPRGGYGYTF

D gene: -
J gene: TRBJ1-4
V gene: TRBV28
clone size: -
CDR3 DNA: TGTGCCAGCAGCCTCGGGGGGGCTGGAACTAATGAAAAACTGTTTTTT
CDR3 protein: CASSLGGAGTNEKLFF

D gene: TRBD1
J gene: TRBJ2-2
V gene: TRBV5-6
clone size: few
CDR3 DNA: TGTGCCAGCAGCTCCGGACAGGGAGTCCTCCCAACCGGGGAGCTGTTTTTT
CDR3 protein: CASSSGQGVLPTGELFF

D gene: -
J gene: TRBJ1-5
V gene: TRBV15
clone size: -
CDR3 DNA: TGTGCCACCAGCAGGGCATCGGGCAATCAGCCCCAGCATTTT
CDR3 protein: CATSRASGNQPQHF

D gene: -
J gene: TRBJ2-3
V gene: TRBV21-1
clone size: -
CDR3 DNA: TGTGCCAGCAGCCCTCGAAATTGCGGACAGCGGAGCACAGATACGCAGTATTTT
CDR3 protein: CASSPRNCGQRSTDTQYF